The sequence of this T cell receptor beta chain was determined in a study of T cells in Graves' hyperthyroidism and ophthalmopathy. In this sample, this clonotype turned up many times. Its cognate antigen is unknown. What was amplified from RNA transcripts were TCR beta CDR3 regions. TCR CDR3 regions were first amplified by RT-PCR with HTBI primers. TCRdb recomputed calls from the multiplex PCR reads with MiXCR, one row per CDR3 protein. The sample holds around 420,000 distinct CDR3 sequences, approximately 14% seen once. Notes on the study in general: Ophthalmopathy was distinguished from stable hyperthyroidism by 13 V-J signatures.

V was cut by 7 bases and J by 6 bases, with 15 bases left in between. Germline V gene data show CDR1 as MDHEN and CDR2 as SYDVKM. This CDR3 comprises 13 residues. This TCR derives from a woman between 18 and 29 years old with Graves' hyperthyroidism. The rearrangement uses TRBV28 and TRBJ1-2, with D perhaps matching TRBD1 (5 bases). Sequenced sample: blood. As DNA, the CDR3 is TGTGCCAGCATCCCTGGGGGGACCCATGGCTACACCTTC. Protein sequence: CASIPGGTHGYTF.